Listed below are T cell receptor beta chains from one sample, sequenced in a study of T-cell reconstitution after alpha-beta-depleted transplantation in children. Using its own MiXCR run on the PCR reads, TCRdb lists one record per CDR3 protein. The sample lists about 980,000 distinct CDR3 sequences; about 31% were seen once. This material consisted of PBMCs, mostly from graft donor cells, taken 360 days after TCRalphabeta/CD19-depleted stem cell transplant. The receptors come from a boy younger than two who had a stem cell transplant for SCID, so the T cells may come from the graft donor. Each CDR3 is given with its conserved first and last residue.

CDR3 protein: CASQGGPYTGELFF
V gene: TRBV12-3/TRBV12-4

CDR3 protein: CSARGQRRVEQYF
V gene: TRBV20-1

CDR3 protein: CASSYQRTRDRNTEAFF
V gene: TRBV11-1

CDR3 protein: CASRPRGIGSDTQYF
V gene: TRBV12-3/TRBV12-4

CDR3 protein: CASSQDPTGLSYEQYF
V gene: TRBV4-1

CDR3 protein: CASSGGTGDFRYNEQFF
V gene: TRBV10-2

CDR3 protein: CASSQVRGQYNEQFF
V gene: TRBV4-2

CDR3 protein: CSVRDRNINSPLHF
V gene: TRBV29-1

CDR3 protein: CASSQPGHLNTGELFF
V gene: TRBV4-3

CDR3 protein: CASSQVGTSGNEQYF
V gene: TRBV4-1

CDR3 protein: CASSSGPSEQYF
V gene: TRBV7-2

CDR3 protein: CSVVGLYTDTQYF
V gene: TRBV29-1

CDR3 protein: CASSYERDWRTEAFF
V gene: TRBV6-5

CDR3 protein: CASRLAGRYEQYF
V gene: TRBV12-3/TRBV12-4

CDR3 protein: CASSQEGVGRNYGYTF
V gene: TRBV4-3

CDR3 protein: CASSHGRTRGSTDTQYF
V gene: TRBV3-1

CDR3 protein: CASGITGGTGELFF
V gene: TRBV28

CDR3 protein: CASSHYPGLAGYNEQFF
V gene: TRBV4-3

CDR3 protein: CASSQAYGFGTEAFF
V gene: TRBV3-1

CDR3 protein: CSARDIGRYEQYF
V gene: TRBV20-1

CDR3 protein: CASSHPSYNSPLHF
V gene: TRBV7-9

CDR3 protein: CASHQGKNSPLHF
V gene: TRBV28

CDR3 protein: CAISESIPKQKTYEQYF
V gene: TRBV10-3

CDR3 protein: CSASAGRTDTQYF
V gene: TRBV20-1

CDR3 protein: CSARAMRQGYEAFF
V gene: TRBV20-1

CDR3 protein: CASSLASGVSEQFF
V gene: TRBV5-1

CDR3 protein: CASSYSGDHYNEQFF
V gene: TRBV9

CDR3 protein: CASSLGGSGGNTEAFF
V gene: TRBV12-3/TRBV12-4

CDR3 protein: CSARSSRDLPGRELFF
V gene: TRBV20-1

CDR3 protein: CAIKEVDMNTEAFF
V gene: TRBV10-3

CDR3 protein: CASSAASYEQYF
V gene: TRBV6-2/TRBV6-3

CDR3 protein: CASSPGLLRYEQYF
V gene: TRBV7-9

CDR3 protein: CASGVPWGYNEQFF
V gene: TRBV2

CDR3 protein: CASSEKRGAGTEAFF
V gene: TRBV6-1

CDR3 protein: CAISTGDSRDTQYF
V gene: TRBV10-3

CDR3 protein: CASSQGPYNEQFF
V gene: TRBV4-1

CDR3 protein: CASSLRPHEQYF
V gene: TRBV14

CDR3 protein: CASSVTYEQYF
V gene: TRBV12-3/TRBV12-4

CDR3 protein: CASSPGLAGALQETQYF
V gene: TRBV12-3/TRBV12-4

CDR3 protein: CASSSGRRKGYAEAFF
V gene: TRBV7-6

CDR3 protein: CSVYPIGTGVYTEAFF
V gene: TRBV29-1

CDR3 protein: CASSILGVADTQYF
V gene: TRBV27

CDR3 protein: CASSTQSGQPQHF
V gene: TRBV6-5